A single sample gave rise to the 26 T cell receptor beta chains below, sequenced in a study of PD-L1 blockade in urothelial cancer. Here immunoSEQ multiplex PCR was the method, and the copy in TCRdb shows in-frame clones only, minus some. The data contain about 32,000 clones, about a third of them singletons. Specimen: tumor tissue, collected before atezolizumab (anti-PD-L1) treatment. The receptors were gathered from a man in his sixties with urothelial cancer.

The gene calls are TRBV6-8 and TRBJ1-1, with D possibly being TRBD1 (5 bases). Germline CDR1 MNHGY, CDR2 SAAAGT. V was shortened by 5 bases and J by 4 bases, with 14 bases between the two germline ends. There are 14 residues in the CDR3. CDR3 DNA sequence: TGTGCCAGCAGTATGGGGGGAGCGGGCACTGAAGCTTTCTTT. Protein product: CASSMGGAGTEAFF.

This clone qualifies as medium-sized. The chain uses TRBV18 and TRBJ1-4; D is undetermined. Germline V lookup: CDR1 KGHSH, CDR2 LQKENI. V lost 2 bases, J lost 6 bases, and 7 bases lay in between. This CDR3 region has 13 residues. The CDR3 region has the DNA TGTGCCAGCTCACCATCGAGGGATGAAAAACTGTTTTTT. Translation gives CASSPSRDEKLFF.

The chain combines TRBV19 with TRBJ1-1; D is unclear. Trimming stripped 7 bases from V and 1 base from J, with 13 bases between. The CDR3 loop spans 14 amino acids. Germline CDR1 and CDR2: LNHDA and SQIVND (reference sequence). CDR3 sequence: CASIPGIGNTEAFF. CDR3 DNA: TGTGCCAGTATCCCGGGGATAGGGAACACTGAAGCTTTCTTT.

This clone has only a few counts. The genes are TRBV4-1 and TRBJ2-5; 7 bases line up with TRBD2. Germline V CDR1 and CDR2: MGHRA, YSYEKL. Trimming cost V 4 bases and J 5 bases; bases outside gene matches: 13. The CDR3 contains 16 residues. CDR3 DNA sequence: TGCGCCAGCAGCCTACGACTAGCCGGGGGGAGGGAGACCCAGTACTTC. Its protein product is CASSLRLAGGRETQYF.

The rearrangement links TRBV18 to TRBJ2-7; 8 bases agree with TRBD1. The CDR3 sequence is 15 residues long. Looked up from germline, CDR1 is KGHSH and CDR2 is LQKENI. The J segment lost 7 bases and the V segment lost 3 bases, leaving 11 bases of the junction unmatched. The CDR3 sequence: CASSPSTGAASEQYF. The CDR3 DNA reads as TGTGCCAGCTCACCCTCGACAGGGGCCGCCTCGGAGCAGTACTTC.

Concerning this clone itself: Its ends do not fully match the called genes, so a read error is possible. The chain combines TRBV15 with TRBJ2-3, with D possibly matching TRBD2 (7 bases). The germline V gene has CDR1 LNHNV and CDR2 YYDKDF (reference sequence). The CDR3 has 16 amino acids. Here the CDR3 reads CATSRDRGALTDTQYF. Written as DNA, the CDR3 is TGTGCCACCAGTAGAGATCGGGGGGCACTCACAGATACGCAGTATTTT.

The chain combines TRBV15 with TRBJ2-7; TRBD2 is a possible D gene (6 bases). The germline CDR1 and CDR2 sequences are LNHNV and YYDKDF (reference sequence). The V end lost 1 base, the J end lost 7 bases, and 17 bases lay between the germline ends. The CDR3 consists of 15 residues. CDR3 sequence (DNA): TGTGCCACCAGCAGAGGGGACCCGGGAGCAGGTGAGCAGTACTTC. Translating gives CATSRGDPGAGEQYF.

This clone was recorded a few times. The chain has TRBV10-3 and TRBJ2-7, with D possibly being TRBD1 or TRBD2 (5 bases each). This CDR3 region has 14 residues. Trimming left V 6 bases short and J 2 bases short, with 14 bases between. Germline CDR1 is ENHRY and CDR2 is SYGVKD. CDR3 loop: CAIRARGSTYEQYF. The CDR3 bases are TGTGCCATCAGGGCCCGGGGCTCTACCTACGAGCAGTACTTC.

The rearrangement joins TRBV14 to TRBJ2-1; perhaps TRBD2 as D (5 bases). Trimming cost V 4 bases and J 8 bases, with 18 bases left between them. Germline V CDR1 and CDR2: SGHDN, FVKESK. The length of the CDR3 is 15 residues. The CDR3 reads CASSLRRLDGDEQFF. In DNA, the CDR3 is TGTGCCAGCAGCCTACGCCGACTCGACGGGGATGAGCAGTTCTTC.

The chain joins TRBV19 to TRBJ1-6; tentative D call: TRBD1 (6 bases). The germline V and J ends were trimmed by 4 bases and 6 bases, with 16 bases remaining between them. This CDR3 region has 16 residues. Germline values: CDR1 LNHDA, CDR2 SQIVND (reference sequence). This CDR3 is CASSTGGTHLNSPLHF. The CDR3 region has the DNA TGTGCCAGTAGTACTGGCGGGACACACCTTAATTCACCCCTCCACTTT.

V usage is TRBV29-1 and J usage is TRBJ1-5; D call uncertain. Trimming removed 4 bases from V and 4 bases from J, with 14 bases in between. Germline V lookup: CDR1 SQVTM, CDR2 ANQGSEA. The CDR3 is 14 residues long. The CDR3 region has the DNA TGCAGCGTTGGGCCGGGAGAGAAAAATCAGCCCCAGCATTTT. It translates to CSVGPGEKNQPQHF.

Only one count was recorded for this clone. The V gene is TRBV10-2, the J gene TRBJ1-2; D is ambiguous. The CDR3 has 13 residues. Germline V gives CDR1 WSHSY, CDR2 SAAADI. V was cut by 0 bases and J by 8 bases, with 10 bases left in between. DNA for the CDR3: TGCGCCAGCAGTGAGTCGATAGGAATCGGCTACACCTTC. Its translation: CASSESIGIGYTF.

The sample holds many counts of this clone. Here the CDR3 DNA reads TGTGCCAGCAGCCTAGGACTAGCGGGTCATGAGCAGTTCTTC. Translating it yields CASSLGLAGHEQFF. The chain joins TRBV11-3 to TRBJ2-1; 11 nucleotides align to TRBD2. V lost 5 bases and J lost 8; bases outside the gene matches: 5. CDR3 size: 14 residues. Germline-derived CDR1 and CDR2 are SGHNT and YENEEA.

This clone was detected ten times or more. This chain links TRBV9 with TRBJ1-1; the D is unclear. Per germline, CDR1 SGDLS and CDR2 YYNGEE. Deletions cut 4 bases from V and 3 bases from J, with 7 bases between. There are 12 residues in the CDR3. For the CDR3, the DNA is TGTGCCAGCAGCCCCCAAGACACTGAAGCTTTCTTT. This encodes CASSPQDTEAFF.

V is TRBV10-1 and J is TRBJ1-1; D remains unclear. V lost 3 bases and J lost 0, with 11 bases in between. From germline, CDR1 is WNHNN and CDR2 SYGVQD (reference sequence). This CDR3 has 15 residues. In DNA form, the CDR3 reads TGCGCCAGCAGTGATGCGGAGCCTATGAACACTGAAGCTTTCTTT. Its translation is CASSDAEPMNTEAFF.

The rearrangement joins TRBV15 to TRBJ2-3; tentative D call: TRBD2 (6 bases). Trimming cost V 3 bases and J 1 base, with 8 bases left between them. Germline CDR1 and CDR2: LNHNV and YYDKDF (reference sequence). The length of the CDR3 is 14 residues. In DNA form, the CDR3 reads TGTGCCACCAGCAGCGGGGGACGCACAGATACGCAGTATTTT. Protein product: CATSSGGRTDTQYF.

The gene calls are TRBV10-2 and TRBJ1-1; 8 nucleotides agree with TRBD1. Germline V gene sequence: CDR1 WSHSY, CDR2 SAAADI. CDR3 length equals 14 residues. J lost 1 base, V lost 6 bases, and 4 bases had no gene match. Written as DNA, the CDR3 is TGCGCCAGCAGAGCAGGGGGCGCGAACACTGAAGCTTTCTTT. As protein: CASRAGGANTEAFF.

This clone was observed a handful of times. V is TRBV19 and J is TRBJ1-5; 10 bases fit TRBD1. CDR1 is LNHDA and CDR2 is SQIVND in the germline V gene (reference sequence). J lost 2 bases, V lost 6 bases, and 1 base had no gene match. CDR3 size: 14 residues. Here the CDR3 DNA reads TGTGCCAGTAGAGGGACAGGGGGCAATCAGCCCCAGCATTTT. Translating gives CASRGTGGNQPQHF.

This clone came up a few times. V is TRBV6-7 and J is TRBJ1-2; D call uncertain. TRBV6-7 is an open reading frame, and its role is uncertain. Trimming shortened V by 11 bases and J by 4 bases, and 11 bases separated the two germline ends. The CDR3 totals 11 residues. The CDR3 sequence is CALGLGYGYTF. The CDR3 DNA is TGTGCCCTTGGGCTTGGCTATGGCTACACCTTC.

The V and J genes are TRBV18 and TRBJ2-2; the D is unclear. Germline V gene data show CDR1 as KGHSH and CDR2 as LQKENI. The length of the CDR3 is 14 residues. Trimming removed 3 bases at V and 3 bases at J, with 8 bases between. CDR3 region: CASSPKTDTGELFF. The CDR3 bases are TGTGCCAGCTCACCTAAGACGGACACCGGGGAGCTGTTTTTT.

This clone was recorded many times. The chain employs TRBV9 and TRBJ1-6; TRBD1 might be the D (6 bases). There are 15 residues in the CDR3. V lost 3 bases, J lost 6 bases, and 13 bases lay in between. Germline V lookup: CDR1 SGDLS, CDR2 YYNGEE. In DNA, the CDR3 is TGTGCCAGCAGCGGGGGGCTGAGTGGTAATTCACCCCTCCACTTT. Translation: CASSGGLSGNSPLHF.

This clone has a handful of counts. The chain links TRBV6-7 to TRBJ2-3; 8 bases are shared with TRBD2. TRBV6-7 qualifies as an ORF whose function is uncertain. There are 15 residues in the CDR3. V lost 7 bases to trimming and J lost 3 bases; unmatched junction nucleotides: 9. Here the CDR3 DNA reads TGTGCCAGCAACCTCCGGGAGGGAATGACAGATACGCAGTATTTT. This translates into CASNLREGMTDTQYF.

The table lists this clone with a few counts. The chain couples TRBV30 to TRBJ1-1, with D maybe TRBD1 (5 bases). The ends were cut back, 2 bases at V and 1 base at J, with 17 bases in the middle. This CDR3 region has 16 residues. Per the germline V gene, CDR1 is GTSNPN and CDR2 is SVGIG (reference sequence). In DNA form, the CDR3 reads TGTGCCTGGAGTACCCGCGGGGCCTCAACGAACACTGAAGCTTTCTTT. Its protein is CAWSTRGASTNTEAFF.

The chain carries TRBV19 and TRBJ1-5; 9 bases align to TRBD1. This CDR3 is built from 13 residues. The germline V gene has CDR1 LNHDA and CDR2 SQIVND (reference sequence). The V gene end was trimmed by 5 bases and the J gene end by 13 bases; junction bases not matched to a gene: 9. In DNA, the CDR3 is TGTGCCAGTAGTTTAGCTCCGGGACAGGGTCAGCATTTT. Translation gives CASSLAPGQGQHF.

There are a few counts of this clone. The V and J genes are TRBV1 and TRBJ2-2; no DNA check was done on the table's D call, TRBD1. TRBV1 is tagged as a pseudogene. The CDR3 totals 15 residues. The CDR3, as DNA: TGCGCCAGCAGACAGGTAGCAGCGAACACCGGGGAGCTGTTTTTT. Translated: CASRQVAANTGELFF.

This clone was observed at least ten times. V and J are TRBV9 and TRBJ1-3; maybe TRBD1 (5 bases). The V and J ends lost 4 bases and 0 bases respectively, with 11 bases between them. The length of the CDR3 is 15 residues. The germline V gene encodes CDR1 SGDLS and CDR2 YYNGEE. CDR3 loop: CASSPGGSSGNTIYF. CDR3 nucleotides: TGTGCCAGCAGCCCTGGGGGTAGCTCTGGAAACACCATATATTTT.